The 6 T cell receptor beta chains reported below all come from one sample, sequenced in a study of vaccination effects on CD4 cells after COVID-19. Under the ViraFEST assay, PBMC were stimulated with viral peptide pools so that antigen-specific CD4+ T cells expanded. Sequencing was performed afterwards. Investigators separated out CD4+ T cells once approximately 9 days of culture had passed. PCR showed that the person got SARS-CoV-2 infection at some point between March and December 2020. TCRdb keeps only in-frame clones here, not all; method: immunoSEQ multiplex PCR. The sample shows nearly 45,000 clones, more than 60% of them seen only once. Their specific antigens are unknown. The sample was CD4+ T cells from PBMCs cultured with a peptide pool, taken before COVID-19 vaccination. These receptors originate from a human donor who had a prior SARS-CoV-2 infection.

The chain joins TRBV7-8 to TRBJ1-3; D call uncertain. CDR1 is SGHVS, CDR2 FQNEAQ, per germline. V lost 5 bases and J lost 0, with 11 bases in between. This CDR3 has 15 amino acids. CDR3 sequence: CASSRGPPSGNTIYF. Here the CDR3 DNA reads TGTGCCAGCAGCCGAGGGCCTCCCTCTGGAAACACCATATATTTT.

This rearrangement joins TRBV30 to TRBJ2-7; TRBD2 might be the D (5 bases). Germline V gene data show CDR1 as GTSNPN and CDR2 as SVGIG (reference sequence). V was pared by 7 bases and J by 3 bases, with 10 bases between. CDR3 length: 11 amino acids. Written as DNA, the CDR3 is TGTGCCTACGGACTTTACTACGAGCAGTACTTC. Amino acid sequence: CAYGLYYEQYF.

CDR3 loop: CASSLSGGLGQPQHF. The CDR3 coding sequence is TGTGCCAGCAGCTTATCAGGAGGTTTAGGGCAGCCCCAGCATTTT. The chain couples TRBV11-2 to TRBJ1-5; no clear D gene. The length of the CDR3 is 15 residues. Deletions cut 2 bases from V and 7 bases from J, with 15 bases between. CDR1 is SGHAT and CDR2 is FQNNGV in the germline V gene.

This sequence joins TRBV19 and TRBJ1-2; unclear D gene. This CDR3 is built from 14 residues. V gave up 3 bases and J gave up 3 bases, with 11 bases separating them. CDR1 is LNHDA, CDR2 SQIVND, per germline (reference sequence). This chain's CDR3 is CASSILATYYGYTF. CDR3 nucleotide sequence: TGTGCCAGTAGTATCCTGGCAACGTACTATGGCTACACCTTC. Full variable domain (rest looked up from reference TRBV19 and TRBJ1-2): DGGITQSPKYLFRKEGQNVTLSCEQNLNHDAMYWYRQDPGQGLRLIYYSQIVNDFQKGDIAEGYSVSREKKESFPLTVTSAQKNPTAFYLCASSILATYYGYTFGSGTRLTVV.

This chain links TRBV18 with TRBJ2-2; D might be TRBD1 (6 bases). The CDR3 consists of 14 residues. Germline loops: CDR1 KGHSH, CDR2 LQKENI. V lost 6 bases and J 3 bases, leaving 11 bases between the germline ends. In DNA, the CDR3 is TGTGCCAGCTCCCGAAGGACAGACACCGGGGAGCTGTTTTTT. Protein: CASSRRTDTGELFF.

The chain combines TRBV11-3 with TRBJ1-2, with 7 bases identical to TRBD1. V was clipped by 5 bases and J by 5 bases; unmatched bases: 2. Per the germline V gene, CDR1 is SGHNT and CDR2 is YENEEA. CDR3 length equals 12 residues. For the CDR3, the DNA is TGTGCCAGCAGCACAGGGGCGTATGGCTACACCTTC. Encoded protein: CASSTGAYGYTF.